These T cell receptor beta chains were read from a single sample in a study of tumor and adjacent non-tumor tissue in lung cancer. One entry per CDR3 protein, called by TCRdb with MiXCR from the multiplex PCR reads. This repertoire shows about 75,000 distinct CDR3 sequences, 60% to 80% found once; its top ten account for approximately 12%. Source material: lung tumor tissue. The source of these receptors is a woman aged 50 to 65 with non-small cell lung cancer. The CDR3 runs from the conserved cysteine through the conserved F or W. D genes are given only for firm matches. Clone size is shown for a subset of rows, as once, few, many or a class of expanded clone.

D: TRBD2; J: TRBJ2-3; size: NA; V: TRBV7-9; DNA: TGTGCCAGCAACCCCGGGACTAGCGGCGTGACGCAGTATTTT; CDR3: CASNPGTSGVTQYF
D: TRBD2; J: TRBJ2-4; size: NA; V: TRBV28; DNA: TGTGCCACGGGACTACCGGGAAAACTAACCAAAACCATTCAGTACTTC; CDR3: CATGLPGKLTKTIQYF
D: TRBD1; J: TRBJ1-1; size: NA; V: TRBV6-1; DNA: TGTGCTAGCAATCCCGGGACAGGGTACGAAGCTTTCTTT; CDR3: CASNPGTGYEAFF
D: NA; J: TRBJ2-7; size: NA; V: TRBV11-2; DNA: TGTGCCAGCAACCTGACGGACATTGCCTACGAGCAGTGCTTC; CDR3: CASNLTDIAYEQCF
D: NA; J: TRBJ2-7; size: NA; V: TRBV11-2; DNA: TGTGCAAACAGCCCGCAGAGGTTGTACGAACAGTACTTC; CDR3: CANSPQRLYEQYF
D: NA; J: TRBJ1-2; size: NA; V: TRBV29-1; DNA: TGCAGCATTGAACCTGGTTACACCTTC; CDR3: CSIEPGYTF
D: TRBD1; J: TRBJ2-7; size: NA; V: TRBV6-2/TRBV6-3; DNA: TGTGCCAGCACCACAGGGGTCTTAATAGGAGAACAGTACTTC; CDR3: CASTTGVLIGEQYF
D: NA; J: TRBJ2-2; size: once; V: TRBV12-3/TRBV12-4; DNA: TGTACCAGCAGTTGGGGCAGCTCGATCACCGGGGAGCTGTTTTTT; CDR3: CTSSWGSSITGELFF
D: NA; J: TRBJ1-3; size: NA; V: TRBV6-1; DNA: TGTGCCAGCGGTGTAACAGGGTTCGGAAACACCATATATTTT; CDR3: CASGVTGFGNTIYF
D: TRBD2; J: TRBJ2-1; size: NA; V: TRBV10-3; DNA: TGTGCCATCAGACCACAAAATCTAGCGGGAGGGCCGAGTGAGCAGTTCTTC; CDR3: CAIRPQNLAGGPSEQFF
D: TRBD2; J: TRBJ2-1; size: NA; V: TRBV11-2; DNA: TGTGCCAGCAGCCCATGGGGGCCAGCGGGAGTACGTGAGCAGTTCTTC; CDR3: CASSPWGPAGVREQFF
D: TRBD1; J: TRBJ2-7; size: NA; V: TRBV28; DNA: TGTGCCAGCGAGTCCAGGGGGTTTTTCGAGCAGTACTTC; CDR3: CASESRGFFEQYF
D: TRBD1; J: TRBJ1-2; size: NA; V: TRBV10-3; DNA: TGTGCCATCAGTGGCCAGGCGGCCGGGACAGGGGGTGATGGCTACACCTTC; CDR3: CAISGQAAGTGGDGYTF
D: NA; J: TRBJ2-1; size: NA; V: TRBV4-1; DNA: TGCACCAGCAGCCAGAAGGGGGGCTCTGAGCAATTCTTC; CDR3: CTSSQKGGSEQFF
D: NA; J: TRBJ2-7; size: many; V: TRBV20-1; DNA: TGCAGTGCCCTGGGCGGGGACGGGTACGAGCAGTACTTC; CDR3: CSALGGDGYEQYF
D: NA; J: TRBJ2-2; size: NA; V: TRBV12-3/TRBV12-4; DNA: TGTGCCAGCAGTCCAGGGGAGAGGGACGACGGGGAGCTGTTTTTT; CDR3: CASSPGERDDGELFF